These 26 T cell receptor beta chains were all obtained from the same sample, sequenced in a study of blood T cells in healthy people across ages. The second PCR ran roughly 6 to 11 cycles with a sample-barcoded 5' primer and J-beta primers. MiXCR was run by TCRdb on the 5' RACE reads, yielding one entry per CDR3 protein. The sample has 850,000 or so distinct CDR3 sequences, 29% seen once; the top ten hold 17%. The sample consisted of blood. These receptors all stem from a woman aged 80 or older in good health.

This clonotype was counted between two and nine times. A much larger clone differs by one base, so this may be a read error. V and J are TRBV21-1 and TRBJ2-5; the listed D gene, TRBD1, was not tested against the DNA. TRBV21-1 constitutes a pseudogene. The CDR3 sequence is 15 residues long. The CDR3 nucleotides read TGTGCCAGAGTCCCGGGACAGGGTTTTTGTCTTGAGCAGTACTTC. Protein sequence: CARVPGQGFCLEQYF.

V usage is TRBV19 and J usage is TRBJ2-7; 7 bases are shared with TRBD2. V was clipped by 3 bases and J by 2 bases; unmatched bases: 4. This CDR3 has 14 amino acids. Germline CDR1 is LNHDA and CDR2 is SQIVND (reference sequence). CDR3 loop: CASSMRLATYEQYF. The DNA for the CDR3 is TGTGCCAGTAGTATGCGACTAGCCACCTACGAGCAGTACTTC.

There are many counts of this clonotype. This rearrangement joins TRBV20-1 to TRBJ2-7, with 9 bases identical to TRBD1. The V and J ends lost 5 bases and 3 bases, in that order; junction bases with no gene match: 5. Germline V lookup: CDR1 DFQATT, CDR2 SNEGSKA (reference sequence). The CDR3 spans 13 residues. In nucleotides, the CDR3 is TGCAGTGCTGGGGGACAGGGAAACTACGAGCAGTACTTC. Protein sequence: CSAGGQGNYEQYF.

This clonotype was recorded many times. CDR3 region: CSARDLGTYEQYF. CDR3 sequence (DNA): TGCAGTGCTAGAGATCTAGGGACCTACGAGCAGTACTTC. The chain uses TRBV20-1 and TRBJ2-7; no definite D call. V lost 0 bases, J lost 2 bases, and 8 bases lay in between. Germline V gives CDR1 DFQATT, CDR2 SNEGSKA (reference sequence). This CDR3 spans 13 amino acids.

Remarks on this clonotype: Relative to the germline gene, one junction end is altered; a read error may explain this. The CDR3 sequence: CASSSGARADAQYF. CDR3 sequence (DNA): TGTGCCAGCAGTTCTGGGGCTAGGGCAGATGCGCAGTATTTT. This chain connects TRBV12-3 or TRBV12-4 to TRBJ2-3, with D possibly being TRBD1 (5 bases). This CDR3 comprises 14 residues.

V is TRBV12-3 or TRBV12-4 and J is TRBJ1-2; D is ambiguous. V was clipped by 1 base and J by 8 bases, with 14 bases between them. The CDR3 totals 14 residues. CDR3: CASSLGASSYGYTF. CDR3 DNA: TGTGCCAGCAGTTTAGGGGCATCATCCTACGGCTACACCTTC.

CDR3 DNA sequence: TGTGCCAGCAGCCAAGGGGGGGGAGAGTCACCCCTCCACTTT. This gives the protein CASSQGGGESPLHF. The rearrangement joins TRBV14 to TRBJ1-6; possibly TRBD1 for D (5 bases). In germline, CDR1 is SGHDN, CDR2 FVKESK. The CDR3 consists of 14 residues. Trimming removed 1 base at V and 10 bases at J, with 11 bases between.

The rearrangement links TRBV7-2 to TRBJ1-1; D ambiguous. The CDR3 runs 12 residues. Germline V gene sequence: CDR1 SGHTA, CDR2 FQGNSA. The V gene lost 4 bases and the J gene lost 5 bases, with 8 bases spanning the gap. The CDR3 nucleotides are TGTGCCAGCAGCTCGGGGTGGACTGAAGCTTTCTTT. Translated: CASSSGWTEAFF.

This chain links TRBV6-6 with TRBJ2-1; 10 positions agree with TRBD1. Looked up from germline, CDR1 is MNHNY and CDR2 is SVGAGI (reference sequence). V shed 0 bases, J shed 8 bases, and the junction held 7 bases outside the gene matches. This CDR3 contains 16 residues. Here the CDR3 DNA reads TGTGCCAGCAGTTACTCCTGGGACAGGGGCGGGGATGAGCAGTTCTTC. Encoded protein: CASSYSWDRGGDEQFF.

The chain recombines TRBV20-1 with TRBJ2-3; no clear D gene. The ends were cut back, 4 bases at V and 1 base at J, with 15 bases in the middle. CDR1 is DFQATT and CDR2 is SNEGSKA in the germline V gene (reference sequence). The CDR3 is made up of 15 amino acids. CDR3: CSAISARQGTDTQYF. DNA for the CDR3: TGCAGTGCTATATCGGCTCGTCAGGGCACAGATACGCAGTATTTT.

This clonotype was observed many times. The chain links TRBV9 to TRBJ2-5, with a weak D call TRBD1 (6 bases). The V and J ends lost 3 bases and 4 bases respectively, with 13 bases between them. Germline CDR1 SGDLS, CDR2 YYNGEE. CDR3 length equals 14 residues. In nucleotides, the CDR3 is TGTGCCAGCAGCGCCTGGGGGCCAGGAGAGACCCAGTACTTC. Translation gives CASSAWGPGETQYF.

Turning to this clonotype: A much larger clone differs from this one at a single base, so this may be a read error. V gene TRBV20-1 combines with J gene TRBJ1-5, with a weak D call TRBD1 (5 bases). The length of the CDR3 is 14 residues. The V gene's germline CDR1 is DFQATT and CDR2 SNEGSKA (reference sequence). CDR3 amino acids: CNARVGGGNQPQHF. In DNA, the CDR3 is TGCAATGCTAGAGTCGGGGGGGGCAATCAGCCCCAGCATTTT.

This clonotype was seen ten or more times. This rearrangement joins TRBV2 to TRBJ1-2; D is unresolved. Trimming cost V 3 bases and J 2 bases, with 16 bases left between them. The germline V gene encodes CDR1 SNHLY and CDR2 FYNNEI. The CDR3 is 16 amino acids. CDR3 nucleotides: TGTGCCAGCAGTGATTTTCAGATCAGCCGAAACTATGGCTACACCTTC. Amino acid sequence: CASSDFQISRNYGYTF.

This clonotype occurred many times. The chain combines TRBV21-1 with TRBJ2-7. TRBV21-1 is noted as a pseudogene. The CDR3 totals 14 residues. CDR3 in DNA: TGTGCCAGCAGCAAAGTAGAGGAGTTCTACGAGCAGTACTTC. Its protein product is CASSKVEEFYEQYF.

This clonotype appeared a few times. Since a much larger clone is just one base distant, this may be a read error. The CDR3 bases are TGTGCCAGCAGCCAGTGCGGACAGAGCAATTCACCCCTCCACTTT. Amino acids: CASSQCGQSNSPLHF. The chain uses TRBV14 and TRBJ1-6; D might be TRBD1 (6 bases). The V gene's germline CDR1 is SGHDN and CDR2 FVKESK. The CDR3 contains 15 residues. The V end was cut by 3 bases, the J end by 7 bases, with 13 bases between.

This clonotype was seen ten or more times. V and J are TRBV7-9 and TRBJ2-7; 8 bases are shared with TRBD1. This CDR3 region has 14 residues. Germline CDR1 reads SEHNR; CDR2 reads FQNEAQ (reference sequence). V was clipped by 6 bases and J by 0 bases; unmatched bases: 4. CDR3 DNA sequence: TGTGCCAGCAGACCGACAGGGGTCTCCTACGAGCAGTACTTC. It yields the protein CASRPTGVSYEQYF.

This clonotype was seen more than once but under ten times. A single base separates this from a much larger clone, so it may be a read error. This rearrangement joins TRBV20-1 to TRBJ2-3; 10 positions agree with TRBD2. The CDR3 contains 16 residues. Germline values: CDR1 DFQATT, CDR2 SNEGSKA (reference sequence). In DNA, the CDR3 is TGCAATGCTAGGGCTAGCGGGGGACCCCTCACAGATACGCAGTATTTT. Translation gives CNARASGGPLTDTQYF.

About this clonotype itself: Being one base from a much bigger clone, this may be a read error. The chain employs TRBV10-3 and TRBJ1-6; 12 positions match TRBD1. CDR1 and CDR2 from the germline V gene are ENHRY and SYGVKD. The CDR3 length is 14 residues. This chain's CDR3 is CVISEGQGASPLHF. The DNA of the CDR3 is TGTGTCATCAGTGAGGGACAGGGGGCTTCACCCCTCCACTTT.

This clonotype was seen a few times. The CDR3 nucleotides read TGTGCCAGCAGAGTCCATGGCGGGGGGGGAACAGATACGCAGTATTTT. Translating it yields CASRVHGGGGTDTQYF. This chain uses TRBV12-3 or TRBV12-4 with TRBJ2-3; TRBD2 matches at 9 bases. The CDR3 covers 16 residues. V lost 6 bases to trimming and J lost 3 bases; unmatched junction nucleotides: 10.

This clonotype was counted many times. V and J are TRBV20-1 and TRBJ1-2, with 10 bases fitting TRBD1. This CDR3 has 13 amino acids. The V gene end was trimmed by 6 bases and the J gene end by 8 bases; junction bases not matched to a gene: 9. Germline V gene sequence: CDR1 DFQATT, CDR2 SNEGSKA (reference sequence). The CDR3 is CSAPTGGVGGYTF. DNA for the CDR3: TGCAGTGCCCCGACAGGGGGCGTCGGGGGCTACACCTTC.

Many counts were recorded for this clonotype. This chain uses TRBV9 with TRBJ2-7, with a tentative D call TRBD1 (5 bases). CDR1 and CDR2 (germline): SGDLS, YYNGEE. V lost 0 bases and J lost 2, with 12 bases in between. The CDR3 is 15 residues long. The CDR3 loop is CASSVDARVTYEQYF. DNA for the CDR3: TGTGCCAGCAGCGTAGATGCCAGGGTAACCTACGAGCAGTACTTC.

Points on this clonotype: A much larger clone sits a single nucleotide away, making a read error possible. CDR3 sequence (DNA): TGTGCCAGCAGCACCGGGTTACACACAGGGAGTGAGCAGTACTTC. This sequence encodes CASSTGLHTGSEQYF. The rearrangement uses TRBV7-2 and TRBJ2-5; maybe TRBD1 (6 bases). Per the germline V gene, CDR1 is SGHTA and CDR2 is FQGNSA. V lost 5 bases and J lost 11, with 24 bases in between. The CDR3 runs 15 residues.

This clonotype has ten or more counts. The rearrangement uses TRBV27 and TRBJ2-4; D call uncertain. CDR3 length: 15 residues. CDR1 is MNHEY, CDR2 SMNVEV, per germline (reference sequence). The V gene lost 5 bases and the J gene lost 2 bases, with 13 bases spanning the gap. CDR3 amino acids: CASSTYSLSKNIQYF. In DNA, the CDR3 is TGTGCCAGCAGTACCTATAGCCTGTCCAAAAACATTCAGTACTTC.

This clonotype was counted a few times. The chain uses TRBV18 and TRBJ1-6; 7 bases agree with TRBD1. Germline loops: CDR1 KGHSH, CDR2 LQKENI. CDR3 length: 14 amino acids. The V segment lost 6 bases and the J segment 6 bases; nucleotides outside the gene matches: 5. The CDR3 DNA is TGTGCCAGCTCGACGACAGGGTCTAATTCACCCCTCCACTTT. Protein: CASSTTGSNSPLHF. The full variable domain, rest sourced from reference TRBV18 and TRBJ1-6, is NAGVMQNPRHLVRRRGQEARLRCSPMKGHSHVYWYRQLPEEGLKFMVYLQKENIIDESGMPKERFSAEFPKEGPSILRIQQVVRGDSAAYFCASSTTGSNSPLHFGNGTRLTVT.

About this clonotype itself: A read error is possible here, since a much larger clone lies one base away. V is TRBV5-6 and J is TRBJ2-7; possible D gene TRBD2, 5 bases. Trimming took 0 bases from V and 10 from J, leaving 17 bases between them. The CDR3 runs 14 residues. Germline CDR1 is SGHDT and CDR2 is YYEEEE. The CDR3 sequence: CASSLEGAKNVQYF. DNA for the CDR3: TGTGCCAGCAGCTTGGAGGGAGCCAAAAACGTTCAGTACTTC.

This clonotype was counted at least ten times. The V gene is TRBV4-3, the J gene TRBJ2-1; TRBD2 matches at 10 bases. CDR3 length equals 18 residues. Germline V gene lookup returns CDR1 LGHNA and CDR2 YSLEER. J gave up 14 bases and V 0 bases, and 19 bases lay outside the gene matches. CDR3 sequence: CASSQDLGERGGTDAKFF. DNA of the CDR3: TGCGCCAGCAGCCAAGACTTGGGTGAGCGGGGGGGTACCGATGCTAAGTTCTTC.